A single T cell receptor (beta chain) is shown here with its context. In the original analysis: Reference gene primer amplification gave nucleated cell count estimates. Produced via immunoSEQ multiplex PCR; TCRdb's table is partial and in-frame only. V and J calls and clone size are as listed in that table; D and trimming were resolved from the DNA. This table holds around 230,000 clones, approximately 90% found once. The data were taken from a study of blood T cell repertoires in COVID-19. Study as a whole: Specimens from acute and convalescent COVID-19 originated in the United States, Italy and Spain. Sources were T cells, B-cell-depleted T cells, or PBMCs; the material itself was cDNA or gDNA.

The V gene lost 0 bases and the J gene lost 6 bases, with 8 bases spanning the gap. This CDR3 has 13 amino acids. CDR1 MNHNS and CDR2 SASEGT come from the germline V gene. Participants came from some 26 US areas, aged roughly 18 to 89 years. Material: PBMCs or T cells enriched from blood (not recorded which). The clonotype originates from a middle-aged woman with acute COVID-19. This chain joins TRBV6-1 and TRBJ1-1; no clear D gene. The CDR3 DNA is TGTGCCAGCAGTGAAGCTACGACATCTGAAGCTTTCTTT. Translating it yields CASSEATTSEAFF.